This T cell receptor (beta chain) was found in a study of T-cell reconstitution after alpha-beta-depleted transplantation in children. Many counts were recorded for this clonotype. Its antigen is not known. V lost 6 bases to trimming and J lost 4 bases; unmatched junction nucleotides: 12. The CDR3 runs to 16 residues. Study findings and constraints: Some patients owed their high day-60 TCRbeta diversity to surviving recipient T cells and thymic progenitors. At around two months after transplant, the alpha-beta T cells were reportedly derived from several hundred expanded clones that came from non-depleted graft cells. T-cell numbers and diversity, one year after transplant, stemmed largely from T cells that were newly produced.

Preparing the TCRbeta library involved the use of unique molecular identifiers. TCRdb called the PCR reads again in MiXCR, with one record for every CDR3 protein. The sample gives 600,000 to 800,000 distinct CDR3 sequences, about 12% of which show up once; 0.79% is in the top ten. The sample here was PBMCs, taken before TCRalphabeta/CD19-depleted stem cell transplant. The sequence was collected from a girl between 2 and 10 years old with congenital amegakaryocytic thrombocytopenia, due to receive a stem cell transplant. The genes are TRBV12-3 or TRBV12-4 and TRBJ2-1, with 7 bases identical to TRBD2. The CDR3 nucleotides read TGTGCCAGCAGCCCGTCGGGACTATACGCGTACAATGAGCAGTTCTTC. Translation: CASSPSGLYAYNEQFF.